A few counts support the clone carrying this T cell receptor (beta chain). Its antigen is not known. This sample is drawn from a study of response to subunit inactivated influenza vaccine. Study observations and caveats: It was the authors' suggestion that each seasonal influenza vaccination recruits few new T cells.

TCRdb used MiXCR to reprocess the RT-PCR reads, holding one entry per CDR3 protein. The top ten clones hold approximately 7% of a sample with roughly 700,000 distinct CDR3 sequences, over 11% of them seen once. The CDR3 spans 15 residues. Trimming left V 7 bases short and J 1 base short, with 14 bases between. The chain recombines TRBV12-3 or TRBV12-4 with TRBJ2-1; no firm D call. The sample was PBMCs from blood, taken about 14 days before vaccination. The origin of this receptor is a man aged 45 to 65 who received an inactivated influenza vaccine. CDR3 region: CASTFRLLSYNEQFF. CDR3 nucleotides: TGTGCCAGCACTTTTAGGCTATTGTCCTACAATGAGCAGTTCTTC.